This T cell receptor beta chain comes out of a study of OX40 agonist ivuxolimab in advanced cancers. This clone was observed once. Antigen: not known. Study-level points and caveats: Certain nonresponding patients likewise had low normalized T-cell clonal expansion.

Assay used: immunoSEQ multiplex PCR; TCRdb lists only in-frame clones, some missing. The sample has around 92,000 clones; 94% are singletons. This CDR3 has 12 amino acids. Trimming took off 7 bases at V and 4 bases at J, with 7 bases between the two ends. The V gene's germline CDR1 is SGHAT and CDR2 FQNNGV. The chain is built from TRBV11-2 and TRBJ2-2; possible D gene TRBD2, 5 bases. Sequencing was performed on CD4+ or CD8+ T cells sorted from blood, taken in a trial of the OX40 agonist ivuxolimab. This receptor was identified in an adult with an advanced solid tumor such as melanoma, head and neck, liver or kidney cancer. CDR3 sequence: CASTGGTGELFF. The CDR3 coding sequence is TGTGCCAGCACTGGAGGCACCGGGGAGCTGTTTTTT.